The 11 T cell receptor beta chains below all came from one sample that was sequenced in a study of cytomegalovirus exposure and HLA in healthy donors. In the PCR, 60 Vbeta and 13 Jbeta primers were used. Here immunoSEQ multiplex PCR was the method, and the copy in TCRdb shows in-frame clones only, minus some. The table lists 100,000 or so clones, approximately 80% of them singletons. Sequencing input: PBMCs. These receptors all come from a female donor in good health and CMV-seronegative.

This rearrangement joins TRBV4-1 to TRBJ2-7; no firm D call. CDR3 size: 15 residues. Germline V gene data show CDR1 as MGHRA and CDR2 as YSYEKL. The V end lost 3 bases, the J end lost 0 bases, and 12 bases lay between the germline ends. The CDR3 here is CASSHPGLNSYEQYF. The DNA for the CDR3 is TGCGCCAGCAGCCACCCCGGGTTAAACTCCTACGAGCAGTACTTC.

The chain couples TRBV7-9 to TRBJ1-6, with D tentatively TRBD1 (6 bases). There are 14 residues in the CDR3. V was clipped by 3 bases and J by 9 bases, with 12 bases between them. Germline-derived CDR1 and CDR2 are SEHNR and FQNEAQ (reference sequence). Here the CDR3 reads CASSLTGVGSPLHF. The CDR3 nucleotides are TGTGCCAGCAGCTTGACAGGCGTCGGTTCACCCCTCCACTTT.

The CDR3 DNA reads TGTGCCAGCTACAGAACCCAACCCAGGGGGCCTCAAAATGAAAAACTGTTTTTT. Amino acids: CASYRTQPRGPQNEKLFF. The chain couples TRBV7-8 to TRBJ1-4; 8 bases match TRBD1. This CDR3 region has 18 residues. Germline V CDR1 and CDR2: SGHVS, FQNEAQ. Unmatched junction bases numbered 19, after V lost 8 bases and J lost 5 bases.

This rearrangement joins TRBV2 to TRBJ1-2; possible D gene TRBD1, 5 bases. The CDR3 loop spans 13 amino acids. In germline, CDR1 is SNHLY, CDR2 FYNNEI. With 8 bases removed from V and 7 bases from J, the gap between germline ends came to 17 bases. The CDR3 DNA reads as TGTGCCAGCGCCCCAGGTCCCGGGGGTGGCTACACCTTC. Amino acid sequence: CASAPGPGGGYTF.

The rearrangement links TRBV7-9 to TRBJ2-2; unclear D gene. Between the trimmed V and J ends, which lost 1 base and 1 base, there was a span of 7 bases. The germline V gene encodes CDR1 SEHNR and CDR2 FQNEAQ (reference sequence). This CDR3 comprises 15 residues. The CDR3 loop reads CASSLEEVNTGELFF. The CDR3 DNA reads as TGTGCCAGCAGCTTAGAAGAGGTGAACACCGGGGAGCTGTTTTTT.

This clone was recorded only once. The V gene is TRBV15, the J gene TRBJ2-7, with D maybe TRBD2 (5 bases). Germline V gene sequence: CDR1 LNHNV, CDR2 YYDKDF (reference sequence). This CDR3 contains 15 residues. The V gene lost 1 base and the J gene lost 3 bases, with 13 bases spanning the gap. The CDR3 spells CATSRGGSGRYEQYF. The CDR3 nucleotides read TGTGCCACCAGCAGAGGAGGGAGTGGGCGCTACGAGCAGTACTTC.

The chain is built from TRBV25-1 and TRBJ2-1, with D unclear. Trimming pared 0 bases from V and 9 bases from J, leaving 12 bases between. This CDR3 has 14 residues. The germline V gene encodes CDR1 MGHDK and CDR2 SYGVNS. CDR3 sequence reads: CASSEYIDGSEQFF. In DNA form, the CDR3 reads TGTGCCAGCAGTGAATATATCGACGGGTCTGAGCAGTTCTTC. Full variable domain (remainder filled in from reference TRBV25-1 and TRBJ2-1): EADIYQTPRYLVIGTGKKITLECSQTMGHDKMYWYQQDPGMELHLIHYSYGVNSTEKGDLSSESTVSRIRTEHFPLTLESARPSHTSQYLCASSEYIDGSEQFFGPGTRLTVL.

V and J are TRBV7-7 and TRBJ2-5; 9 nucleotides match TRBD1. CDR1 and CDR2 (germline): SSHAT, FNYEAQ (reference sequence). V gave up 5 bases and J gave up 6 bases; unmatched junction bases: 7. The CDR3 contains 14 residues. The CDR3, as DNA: TGTGCCAGCAGCGCCCCGGGACAGGGAAAGACCCAGTACTTC. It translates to CASSAPGQGKTQYF.

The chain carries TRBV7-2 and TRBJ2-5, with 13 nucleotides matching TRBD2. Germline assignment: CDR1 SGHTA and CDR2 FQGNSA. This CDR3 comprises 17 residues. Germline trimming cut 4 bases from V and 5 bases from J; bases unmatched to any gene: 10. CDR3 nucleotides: TGTGCCAGCAGCTCGGGACTAGCGGGGCTGGTTGGCGAGACCCAGTACTTC. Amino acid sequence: CASSSGLAGLVGETQYF.

The CDR3 nucleotides are TGTGCCAGCAGCTCCGGACAGGGGGCCAACTATGGCTACACCTTC. Protein: CASSSGQGANYGYTF. J is TRBJ1-2 and V is TRBV9, with 11 positions matching TRBD1. The CDR3 consists of 15 residues. V shed 4 bases and J 2 bases; nucleotides not matched to a gene: 4. Germline-derived CDR1 and CDR2 are SGDLS and YYNGEE.

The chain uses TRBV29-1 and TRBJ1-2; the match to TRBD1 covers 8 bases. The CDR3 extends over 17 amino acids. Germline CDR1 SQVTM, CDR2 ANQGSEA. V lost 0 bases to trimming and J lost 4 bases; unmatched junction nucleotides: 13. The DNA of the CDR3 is TGCAGCGTTGAAGATTCCGTTCTGGCCGGGACAGGCTATGGCTACACCTTC. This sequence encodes CSVEDSVLAGTGYGYTF.